The TCR beta chain under discussion was sequenced for a study of cytomegalovirus exposure and HLA in healthy donors (dated by TCRdb to 2015 to 2018). Regarding the research as a whole: An earlier analysis of several hundred of the donors reported approximately 300 Gb of sequence data and 95 million to 120 million unique TCR beta sequences obtained from 150 million to 200 million T cells. A few DR-DQ haplotypes were treated as single units for association and clustering because of strong linkage in the cohort. All discovery cohort repertoires had been generated on a single sequencing platform. Both class I and class II loci were covered by HLA typing, at four-digit resolution. An earlier analysis of several hundred of the donors applied high-throughput TCR beta sequencing to assess whether each TCR beta V gene segment acted as functional or pseudogenic. Among roughly 400 genotyped donors of the cohort, an average of 235,054 unique TCR beta nucleotide sequences were sequenced per donor, roughly 18% of them non-productive. Typing coverage varied by locus: roughly 620-630 donors for A, B, C, DRB1 and DQB1; more than 500 for DQA1; 606 for DPA1; approximately 490 for DPB1. The genetic ancestry cluster associated with self-reported Caucasian donors included over 80% of the 398 genotyped donors. A later genetic analysis used genome-wide SNP genotypes for about three fifths of the 666 donors, treating that subset as a discovery cohort. Alongside the repertoire data, information on donor age, sex, ethnicity and CMV serostatus was compiled. Rather than drawing on any new phenotypic data, the later analysis identified candidate immune exposures from TCR beta sequences and the way those sequences occurred across donors. A later analysis re-examined previously published TCR beta repertoires from roughly 650 donors and added high-resolution HLA genotyping to investigate patterns of TCR occurrence. An early release covering more than 500 HLA-typed donors comprised 300 to 350 gigabases of sequencing data and 65 million to 100 million unique TCR sequences. The study profiled the T cell repertoires of more than 500 subjects by immunosequencing and related them to cytomegalovirus serostatus. To predict cytomegalovirus infection status, the study brought together high-throughput TCR immunosequencing, statistical association of individual TCRs with disease status, and machine learning. In addition to the first cohort of roughly 670 subjects, a separate validation cohort of 120 different subjects was used. The study aimed to test whether signatures of past pathogen exposure could be identified by cataloging public T cell receptors.

Results and caveats for the whole study, not just this receptor: In this cohort, only TCR beta chains were sequenced, and detectable features were limited by the absence of alpha or paired-chain data. In a later analysis, 16,951 TCR beta sequences were associated with specific HLA alleles at a false discovery rate of 0.05. Assigning TCR associations to individual alleles was difficult when HLA alleles, especially DR and DQ, strongly co-occurred. Immune exposure information for the cohort was limited to CMV serostatus. A group of highly shared sequence variants was considered likely to be a technical artifact of the sequencing pipeline. Three of the identified cytomegalovirus-associated TCR beta chains were confirmed in vitro to be specific for cytomegalovirus antigens. In a later analysis, HLA-associated TCR beta chains were found to be more clonally expanded and to have lower generation probabilities than equally common non-associated chains. Compared with the roughly 710-donor mean, donors in an Asian-associated ancestry cluster had fewer N-insertions in productive TCRs, according to a later genetic analysis. According to a later analysis, parvovirus B19, influenza, CMV and Epstein-Barr virus appeared linked to several top co-occurrence clusters. An earlier analysis of around 600 of the donors showed that most TCR beta V segments appeared in productive rearrangements either about 87% or about 30% of the time, which broadly matched IMGT annotations. The study gave a list of under 200 TCR beta chains associated with cytomegalovirus. The presence/absence analyses assumed that sequencing depth was roughly uniform across donors, and that assumption may not be true. Because counts were too low, about 15 rarely observed V segments, including chromosome 9 orphons, were left out of the earlier analysis of roughly 600 of the donors. According to a later analysis, most CMV-associated TCR beta chains appeared to be HLA-restricted, and the HLA associations seemed to be driven largely by CMV exposure. A further reported finding was that TCR beta sequences accurately predicted the HLA-A and HLA-B alleles for most subjects in the first cohort. It was suggested by the authors that the approach could potentially be generalized to other disease states and immunological phenotypes. Because HLA typing was unavailable for some donors at each locus, only the typed subset was used in association tests. In a later genetic analysis, a missense DCLRE1C variant was associated with V-gene and J-gene trimming of TCR beta chains, and the association was replicated in an independent cohort. The classifier was reported to diagnose cytomegalovirus status with high specificity and sensitivity in both the original and validation cohorts. Correlated functional status among segregating V segments might reflect linkage disequilibrium, but an unknown experimental factor could not be ruled out. In a later analysis, TCR association rates were found to vary across HLA loci, with the most associated TCRs seen for DRB1 alleles and the fewest for HLA-C alleles. Across donors, most TCR sequences were observed very rarely, whereas some public TCRs were present in many individuals.

The cohort was made up of about 670 healthy bone marrow donors. Cohort members were all nominally healthy when sampled, although unrecorded immune exposures were likely present. The donor tested CMV seropositive, placing the donor among the approximately 310 seropositive members of the cohort. A peripheral blood sample was collected from each donor, and TCR beta sequencing was performed on peripheral blood mononuclear cells. Genomic DNA extraction from the blood cell samples was performed with the Qiagen DNeasy Blood Extraction Kit. Libraries were built with the immunoSEQ multiplex PCR assay. For the multiplex PCR, a mixture combining 60 forward primers for TCR Vbeta segments and 13 reverse primers for TCR Jbeta segments was used. A multiplex PCR assay on genomic DNA amplified the CDR3 region of rearranged TCR beta genes. Amplified TCR beta libraries were sequenced as 87-base-pair reads on the Illumina HiSeq System. On the authors' methods: In a later analysis, 70 million to 95 million unique TCR beta chains were counted across the 500 to 850 repertoires, and approximately 11 million of these chains were shared by at least two donors. Raw reads were error-corrected and collapsed into unique sequences by a nearest-neighbor algorithm in which closely related sequences were merged to remove PCR and sequencing errors. CDR3 sequences were aligned to IMGT reference sequences to assign V, D and J gene segments. For a sequence to be retained, at least a six-nucleotide match to both a V gene segment and a J gene segment was required. Rearrangements were called productive when the CDR3 lacked stop codons and stayed in frame with V and J; all others were non-productive. CDR3 was defined according to IMGT convention as the region running from the second conserved V-encoded cysteine to the conserved J-encoded phenylalanine. The earlier analysis of 587 of the donors excluded sequences that lacked an unambiguous match to a single V gene segment. An earlier analysis of 587 of the donors called V segments functional above 56.7% productive rearrangements and segregating when the between-donor standard deviation exceeded 5%. A statistical classification framework was built to diagnose cytomegalovirus status from the catalog of TCR beta chain sequences. V and J gene assignment, in a later analysis, came from comparing TCR nucleotide sequences with IMGT/GENE-DB human TR gene sequences. In a later analysis, CDR3 sequences and most-parsimonious VDJ recombination scenarios were assigned using the TCRdist pipeline. In a later analysis, every TCR beta chain was defined by the combination of its CDR3 amino acid sequence and its V-gene family, and reads without a unique V-gene family were dropped. In a later analysis, several hundred highly shared, low-generation-probability nucleotide sequences were removed to address suspected cross-contamination and a sequencing artifact. For each public chain, a later analysis derived a clonal expansion index from normalized ranks of inferred template counts within each repertoire. In a later analysis, generation probabilities were computed with a VDJ recombination model fitted to out-of-frame rearrangements, and the resulting probabilities were checked against IGoR. In a later analysis, TCR-TCR, TCR-HLA and TCR-CMV co-occurrence was scored with hypergeometric tests, and a repertoire-size bias correction was applied to TCR pairs. To estimate false discovery rates, a later analysis permuted the HLA or CMV assignments 20 times. In a later analysis, co-occurring TCRs were grouped using DBSCAN, and TCRdist sequence similarity was added for clustering within HLA-allele-positive subsets. Repertoires with fewer than 30,000 or more than 120,000 public chains, plus five repertoires with anomalous nucleotide sharing, were excluded from co-occurrence clustering. What TCRdb holds here is the immuneACCESS table cut down to in-frame rearrangements. Part of the clones is not present; checked against another copy, under half of the missing clones reflect an unresolved V gene, and the others are unexplained. V and J calls and clone size come straight from that table; D and trimming were deduced from the DNA. The sample contains 90,000 to 120,000 clones, 79% of them found a single time. In total, the top ten clones hold roughly 4% of the sample.

Remarks on this clone: The clone's antigen remains unknown. Base qualities are missing; no much larger clone stands one base away.

Sequencing input: PBMCs. This sequence originates from a female donor in good health and CMV-seropositive.

The bases read TGCGCCAGCAGCCAAGATGCCCAGGGCAGGCGCCCGGGAGACACTGAAGCTTTCTTT. This yields the protein CASSQDAQGRRPGDTEAFF. The sequence links TRBV4-3 to TRBJ1-1; TRBD1 is a weak D gene call, 5 bases matching. The CDR3, from cysteine to phenylalanine, totals 19 residues. CDR3 DNA is the only sequence kept; it has 57 bases, read in frame from the first base. V and J lose 0 bases and 3 bases, and a span of 23 bases separates them. As encoded in the germline V gene, CDR1 is LGHNA while CDR2 is YSLEER.